This T cell receptor beta chain was obtained from a study of patients and donors after allogeneic stem cell transplantation. This clonotype has a handful of counts. TCRdb fed the RT-PCR reads into MiXCR, producing one record per CDR3 protein. The data hold about a million distinct CDR3 sequences, with under 20% observed a single time. This sequence originates from a human donor who was either an allogeneic HSCT recipient or a stem cell or donor lymphocyte infusion donor (not recorded which). It is not recorded whose cells these are; they may come from a transplant donor. The sequenced material came from blood, either unsorted or a sorted T cell fraction (not recorded which).

Written as DNA, the CDR3 is TGTGCCAGCAGCCCACTAGGAGGGTCCTTGGATACGCAGTATTTT. The encoded protein is CASSPLGGSLDTQYF. This sequence joins TRBV3-1 and TRBJ2-3, with D possibly TRBD2 on 6 matching bases. CDR3 size: 15 residues. V lost 4 bases and J 6 bases, leaving 17 bases between the germline ends. In germline, CDR1 is LGHDT, CDR2 YNNKEL (reference sequence).